Described below is a single TCR beta chain sequence and its context. The antigen this receptor binds is unknown. The sample holds no much larger clone one base away, and base qualities are not on file. These reads were obtained on an Illumina HiSeq 1500. TCRdb reprocessed the public reads (quality trimming at Q25 with fastp, clone calling with MiXCR) and kept in-frame beta chains. Records with the same CDR3 protein are collapsed into one entry carrying the most frequent genes and DNA. The sample table records 800,000 to 950,000 distinct CDR3 sequences; approximately 32% of these occur just once. Roughly an eighth of the sample belongs to the ten largest clones. This record belongs to a study of T cell repertoires in cytomegalovirus infection (dated by TCRdb to the late 2010s). Study-wide context: Alongside well-studied HLA-B-restricted epitopes, the peptide stimulations were aimed at recently identified HLA-C-restricted CMV epitopes, whose presentation resists viral immunomodulation. Donor HLA type was relevant to the analysis, because carriage of CMV infection together with the matching HLA type was indicated by public TCR beta signatures. Study-wide findings and limitations: The ex vivo response was dominated by HLA-C-restricted CMV-specific TCR beta clonotypes, which also provided the single most frequent clonotype in two of eight donors. Carriers of CMV infection plus the relevant HLA type were discriminated by the cumulative frequency of public TCR beta family members in the study cohort and in an independent roughly 370-donor cohort.

In light of the paper, this sample's treatment or condition label describes: in vitro stimulation with specific CMV peptide epitopes to enrich CMV-specific T cells. Reading from cysteine to phenylalanine, the CDR3 counts 15 amino acids. Only the CDR3 part of the read is kept: 45 bases, read in frame from the first base. Unmatched junction bases come to 8, with V trimmed by 4 bases and J by 3 bases. In the germline V gene (reference sequence), CDR1 corresponds to MNHEY and CDR2 to SMNVEV. The sequence derives from a human donor in good health (CMV status not recorded). Some clones in this sample may be carry-over from other donors' samples. The chain uses TRBV27 and TRBJ1-2, and 7 junctional nucleotides match TRBD1. The material sequenced was cultured CD8+ T cells from PBMCs, taken from culture after CMV antigen stimulation. For the CDR3, the sequence is CASSYGQGEYYGYTF. The nucleotides are TGTGCCAGCAGTTACGGCCAGGGGGAGTACTATGGCTACACCTTC.